This T cell receptor beta chain is drawn from a study of blood T cell repertoires in COVID-19. For the study at large: The United States, Italy and Spain supplied acute and convalescent COVID-19 samples. T cells, B-cell-depleted T cells, or PBMCs provided the cDNA or gDNA that served as material.

Per the authors' pipeline: Amplified reference gene primers provided the basis for estimating nucleated cell counts. Some clones are missing from TCRdb's copy, which holds only in-frame ones; the method was immunoSEQ multiplex PCR. V, J and clone size reflect that table, while D and trimming were determined from the DNA. The sample contains just over 250,000 clones, roughly 86% of which appear only once. The CDR3 is 15 amino acids. V lost 4 bases, J lost 4 bases, and 6 bases stayed unmatched. Looked up from germline, CDR1 is LNHDA and CDR2 is SQIVND (reference sequence). The V gene is TRBV19, the J gene TRBJ1-3; 8 nucleotides match TRBD1. The sequence came from a man aged 40-55 years who had recovered from COVID-19. Material: peripheral blood. The CDR3 DNA reads TGTGCCAGTAGTACCCGGACAGGGAGAGGAAACACCATATATTTT. Encoded protein: CASSTRTGRGNTIYF.